This T cell receptor (beta chain) was recovered during a study of beta chain features in type 1 diabetes. The wider study: Age, gender, cell numbers and subset yield matched between patients and controls. Sorted cells numbering 95 million to 110 million were examined across all samples.

Regarding the study as a whole: Shorter TCRB CDR3s, moderately but significantly so, marked every one of the four CD4+ subsets in Type 1 diabetes patients.

This CDR3 has 14 residues. The J segment lost 9 bases and the V segment lost 2 bases, leaving 10 bases of the junction unmatched. Looked up from germline, CDR1 is GTSNPN and CDR2 is SVGIG (reference sequence). Sorting of CD4+ naive, central memory, regulatory and stem cell-like memory cells was performed via CD45RO/CCR7/CD25/CD127/CD95/CD27. Concerning this clone: Antigen specificity is unknown.

As every portion of the isolated RNA was reverse transcribed, the sequencing read expressed TCRB transcripts. Sequencing was performed with immunoSEQ multiplex PCR; in TCRdb, only in-frame clones are kept and a portion is missing. The sample carries 250,000 to 300,000 clones, approximately 25% recorded once. The rearrangement joins TRBV30 to TRBJ2-5; 9 bases align to TRBD2. This TCR was sampled from a woman in her 30s with type 1 diabetes. Material: naive CD4+ T cells from blood. The CDR3 loop reads CAWSKGLALDPQYF. Written as DNA, the CDR3 is TGTGCCTGGAGTAAAGGACTAGCGCTAGACCCCCAGTACTTC.